One sample yielded the 10 T cell receptor beta chains listed below, sequenced in a study of blood T cell repertoires in COVID-19. The assay was immunoSEQ multiplex PCR, and TCRdb's table has in-frame clones only and misses some. The repertoire holds approximately 180,000 clones, with about four fifths as singletons. Input material: peripheral blood. The receptors derive from a woman in her 70s with acute or convalescent COVID-19.

The chain links TRBV3-1 (or the pseudogene TRBV3-2) to TRBJ2-6, with D unclear. V was clipped by 4 bases and J by 0 bases, with 7 bases between them. The CDR3 is 15 amino acids. Germline V CDR1 and CDR2: LGHDT, YNNKEL (reference sequence). The CDR3 nucleotides are TGTGCCAGCAGCCCATTCTACTCTGGGGCCAACGTCCTGACTTTC. Translated, it gives CASSPFYSGANVLTF.

Concerning this clone itself: One end of the junction is discordant with germline, which a read error may explain. J is TRBJ1-1 and V is TRBV2; TRBD1 might be the D (5 bases). The CDR3 covers 17 residues. Germline V gives CDR1 SNHLY, CDR2 FYNNEI. The CDR3 region is CACSPILGAGGGTEAFF. The CDR3 DNA is TGTGCCTGCAGTCCTATTCTTGGCGCGGGGGGGGGCACTGAAGCTTTCTTT. Using reference TRBV2 and TRBJ1-1 for the parts outside the CDR3, the full variable domain is EPEVTQTPSHQVTQMGQEVILRCVPISNHLYFYWYRQILGQKVEFLVSFYNNEISEKSEIFDDQFSVERPDGSNFTLKIRSTKLEDSAMYFCACSPILGAGGGTEAFFGQGTRLTVV.

The chain links TRBV27 to TRBJ1-2; 9 bases are a match to TRBD1. This CDR3 contains 13 residues. Trimming took 6 bases from V and 6 from J; bases not matched to a gene: 5. Germline CDR1 is MNHEY and CDR2 is SMNVEV (reference sequence). The CDR3 protein is CASRRTGEDGYTF. CDR3 DNA sequence: TGTGCCAGCAGACGGACAGGGGAAGATGGCTACACCTTC.

The rearrangement joins TRBV19 to TRBJ1-1, with D maybe TRBD1 (5 bases). The V gene's germline CDR1 is LNHDA and CDR2 SQIVND (reference sequence). The CDR3 is made up of 14 amino acids. V dropped 3 bases and J dropped 5 bases, with 13 bases sitting between them. DNA of the CDR3: TGTGCCAGTAGTATGGAGCGCTGGACAACTGAAGCTTTCTTT. This encodes CASSMERWTTEAFF.

Written as DNA, the CDR3 is TGTGCCAGCAGCAGAGTTGGGCGGGGGTCCTACAATGAGCAGTTCTTC. Translating gives CASSRVGRGSYNEQFF. The chain carries TRBV7-2 and TRBJ2-1; TRBD2 agrees at 7 bases. The CDR3 spans 16 residues. Germline lookup yields CDR1 SGHTA and CDR2 FQGNSA. Trimming cost V 5 bases and J 1 base; bases outside gene matches: 8.

The V call is TRBV10-1, the J call TRBJ2-1; 11 positions agree with TRBD2. The CDR3 sequence is 16 residues long. Germline V gene data show CDR1 as WNHNN and CDR2 as SYGVQD (reference sequence). V trimming: 3 bases; J trimming: 5 bases; junction bases outside the gene matches: 6. The CDR3 here is CASSDLGTSGNNEQFF. Written as DNA, the CDR3 is TGCGCCAGCAGTGACCTAGGGACTAGCGGCAACAATGAGCAGTTCTTC.

This clone was seen once. The CDR3 coding sequence is TGTGCCAGCAGTTTAACCGCAGGGGGAGTGATTCGTGAGCAGTTCTTC. This sequence encodes CASSLTAGGVIREQFF. J is TRBJ2-1 and V is TRBV27; TRBD1 matches 7 bases. CDR1 and CDR2 from the germline V gene are MNHEY and SMNVEV (reference sequence). The CDR3 sequence is 16 residues long. Trimming at V came to 2 bases and at J to 9 bases, leaving 13 bases not matched to a gene.

V is TRBV25-1 and J is TRBJ1-6; TRBD1 matches at 7 bases. CDR3 size: 13 residues. Trimming took 8 bases from V and 4 from J; bases not matched to a gene: 2. Per the germline V gene, CDR1 is MGHDK and CDR2 is SYGVNS. The CDR3 sequence is CASGDSYNSPLHF. The CDR3 DNA reads as TGTGCCAGCGGGGACAGTTATAATTCACCCCTCCACTTT.

The gene calls are TRBV11-3 and TRBJ2-1; TRBD1 might be the D (6 bases). CDR1 and CDR2 (germline): SGHNT, YENEEA. V was trimmed by 5 bases and J by 6 bases, leaving 8 bases between them. This CDR3 has 12 amino acids. The CDR3 loop is CASSRGGNEQFF. The CDR3 DNA reads TGTGCCAGCAGCCGAGGGGGCAATGAGCAGTTCTTC.

The chain links TRBV19 to TRBJ2-1; no firm D call. V lost 5 bases and J lost 6, with 20 bases in between. The CDR3 covers 16 residues. The germline CDR1 and CDR2 sequences are LNHDA and SQIVND (reference sequence). CDR3 nucleotide sequence: TGTGCCAGTAGTCCTCCGGGTCTTCCCGACGGCAATGAGCAGTTCTTC. The encoded protein is CASSPPGLPDGNEQFF.